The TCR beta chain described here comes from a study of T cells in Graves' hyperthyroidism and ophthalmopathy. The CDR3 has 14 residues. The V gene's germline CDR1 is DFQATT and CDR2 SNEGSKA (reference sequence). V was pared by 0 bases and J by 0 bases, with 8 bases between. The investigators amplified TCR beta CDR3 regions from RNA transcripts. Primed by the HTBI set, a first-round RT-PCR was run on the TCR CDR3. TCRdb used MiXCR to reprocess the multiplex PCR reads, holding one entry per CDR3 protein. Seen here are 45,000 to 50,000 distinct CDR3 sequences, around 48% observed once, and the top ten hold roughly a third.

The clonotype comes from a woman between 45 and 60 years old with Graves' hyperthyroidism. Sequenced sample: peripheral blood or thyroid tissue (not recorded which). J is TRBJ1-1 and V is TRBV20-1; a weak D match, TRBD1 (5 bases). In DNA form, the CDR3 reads TGCAGTGCTAGAGAGGGGCGCATGAACACTGAAGCTTTCTTT. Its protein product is CSAREGRMNTEAFF.